In this sample, the clone carrying this T cell receptor beta chain turned up a few times. Its antigen is not known. Expressed TCRB transcripts were sequenced, since all the RNA that had been isolated was reverse transcribed. Some 4 million reads were obtained on average from naive, central memory and regulatory T cell samples. Here immunoSEQ multiplex PCR was the method, and the copy in TCRdb shows in-frame clones only, minus some. The data hold hundreds of thousands of clones, with more than 12% observed a single time. This record belongs to a study of beta chain features in type 1 diabetes. Germline V gene lookup returns CDR1 ENHRY and CDR2 SYGVKD. This CDR3 has 15 amino acids. The V and J ends lost 4 bases and 2 bases, in that order; junction bases with no gene match: 6. Study-level findings and limits: In every one of the four CD4+ subsets, TCRB CDR3s were moderately but significantly shorter in Type 1 diabetes patients.

The sequence derives from a man aged 18 to 29 with type 1 diabetes. Sample: naive CD4+ T cells from blood. This chain links TRBV10-3 with TRBJ2-7, with 9 bases that match TRBD1. In DNA form, the CDR3 reads TGTGCCATCAGTGCCCGGGACAGGGTTACCTACGAGCAGTACTTC. Amino acid sequence: CAISARDRVTYEQYF.